The source of this T cell receptor beta chain is a study of cytomegalovirus exposure and HLA in healthy donors. Findings of the study overall: The dataset shows that most TCR sequences were rare, while some public TCRs occurred in many donors.

V shed 0 bases and J shed 4 bases, with 10 bases lying between them. The CDR3 runs 14 residues. CDR1 SGDLS and CDR2 YYNGEE come from the germline V gene. The count of this clone is one. Its target is unknown. TCRdb's table, derived via immunoSEQ multiplex PCR, lists solely in-frame clones and lacks some. The sample has more than 200,000 clones, less than 95% seen once; the top ten hold 3.1%. The sample taken for sequencing was PBMCs. The TCR was taken from a woman in her twenties or thirties in good health and CMV-seronegative. The V and J genes are TRBV9 and TRBJ1-2; no reliable D call. In nucleotides, the CDR3 is TGTGCCAGCAGCGTAGGGGTCGAGGGCTATGGCTACACCTTC. This codes for CASSVGVEGYGYTF. The entire variable domain, with the rest obtained from reference TRBV9 and TRBJ1-2, is as follows: DSGVTQTPKHLITATGQRVTLRCSPRSGDLSVYWYQQSLDQGLQFLIQYYNGEERAKGNILERFSAQQFPDLHSELNLSSLELGDSALYFCASSVGVEGYGYTFGSGTRLTVV.